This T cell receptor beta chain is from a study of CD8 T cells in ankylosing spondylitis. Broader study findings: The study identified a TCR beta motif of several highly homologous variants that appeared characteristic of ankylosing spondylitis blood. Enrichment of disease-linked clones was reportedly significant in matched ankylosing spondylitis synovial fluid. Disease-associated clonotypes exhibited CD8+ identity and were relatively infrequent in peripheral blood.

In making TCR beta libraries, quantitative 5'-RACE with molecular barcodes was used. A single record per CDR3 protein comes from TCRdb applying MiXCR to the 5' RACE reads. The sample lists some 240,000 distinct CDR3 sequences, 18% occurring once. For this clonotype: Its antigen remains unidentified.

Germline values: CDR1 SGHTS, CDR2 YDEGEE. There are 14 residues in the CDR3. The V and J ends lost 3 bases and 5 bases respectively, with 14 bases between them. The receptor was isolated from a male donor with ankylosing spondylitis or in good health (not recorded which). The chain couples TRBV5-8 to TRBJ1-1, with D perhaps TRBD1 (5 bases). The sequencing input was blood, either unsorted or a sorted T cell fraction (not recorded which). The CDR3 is CASSWYTRETEAFF. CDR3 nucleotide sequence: TGTGCCAGCAGCTGGTACACCAGGGAAACTGAAGCTTTCTTT.